This paragraph covers one TCR beta chain sequence. CDR1 and CDR2 from the germline V gene are SEHNR and FQNEAQ (reference sequence). The V end was cut by 5 bases, the J end by 8 bases, with 12 bases between. The CDR3 loop spans 12 amino acids. The data originate from a study of blood T cell repertoires in COVID-19. This table comes from immunoSEQ multiplex PCR, and its TCRdb copy is limited to in-frame clones, with some not included. The repertoire has a few hundred thousand clones, approximately 87% of them found once; the top ten carry about 4.6%. This chain joins TRBV7-9 and TRBJ1-2, with TRBD1 as a possible D gene (5 bases). The sequence derives from a man in his 60s who had recovered from COVID-19. The sequencing sample was made of peripheral blood. CDR3 in amino acids: CASSTSDRGYTF. The CDR3 region has the DNA TGTGCCAGCAGCACATCAGACAGAGGCTACACCTTC.